This T cell receptor beta chain was recovered during a study of blood T cell repertoires in COVID-19. Study in general: Acute and convalescent COVID-19 samples came from the United States, Italy and Spain. Sample material is recorded as cDNA or gDNA derived from T cells, B-cell-depleted T cells, or PBMCs.

As processed by the authors: Estimation of nucleated cell counts was performed using reference gene primer amplification. Repertoires were generated with immunoSEQ multiplex PCR, while TCRdb's copy carries only in-frame clones and drops some. V and J calls and clone size are copied from that table; D and trimming were computed from the DNA. This sample carries over 150,000 clones, 70% to 90% of them seen once, and the ten largest clones take more than 7.5%. The J segment lost 4 bases and the V segment lost 4 bases, leaving 13 bases of the junction unmatched. CDR1 SGHNT and CDR2 YYREEE come from the germline V gene (reference sequence). The CDR3 runs to 17 residues.

The source is a man in his forties or fifties with active or convalescent COVID-19. The sample comprised peripheral blood. The J gene is TRBJ1-4, the V gene TRBV5-4; 7 nucleotides agree with TRBD1. CDR3 in amino acids: CASSQRQGGSLNEKLFF. CDR3 nucleotide sequence: TGTGCCAGCAGCCAAAGACAGGGAGGTTCCCTTAATGAAAAACTGTTTTTT.